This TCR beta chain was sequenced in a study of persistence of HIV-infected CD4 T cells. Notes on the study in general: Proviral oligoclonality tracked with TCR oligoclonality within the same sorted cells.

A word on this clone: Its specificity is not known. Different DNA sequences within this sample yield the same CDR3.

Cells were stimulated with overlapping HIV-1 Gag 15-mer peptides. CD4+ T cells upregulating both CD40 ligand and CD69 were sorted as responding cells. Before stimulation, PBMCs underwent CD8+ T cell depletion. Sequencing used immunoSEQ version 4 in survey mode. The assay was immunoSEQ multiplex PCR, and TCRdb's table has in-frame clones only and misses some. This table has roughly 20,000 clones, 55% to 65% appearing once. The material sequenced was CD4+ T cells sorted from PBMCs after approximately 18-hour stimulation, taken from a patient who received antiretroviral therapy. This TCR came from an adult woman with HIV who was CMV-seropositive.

The CDR3 spells CASSPGRNNSPLHF. CDR3 in DNA: TGTGCCAGCAGCCCGGGGCGTAATAATTCACCCCTCCACTTT. The chain carries TRBV27 and TRBJ1-6; TRBD1 might be the D (5 bases). V was trimmed by 6 bases and J by 5 bases, leaving 11 bases between them. Germline V lookup: CDR1 MNHEY, CDR2 SMNVEV (reference sequence). This CDR3 spans 14 amino acids.